These 21 T cell receptor beta chains originate from one sample sequenced in a study of blood T cell repertoires in COVID-19. Profiling relied on immunoSEQ multiplex PCR, and the TCRdb table lists in-frame clones only, not all of them. The table shows around 170,000 clones, with 88% occurring only once. The sequenced material came from peripheral blood. These TCRs come from a man aged 55 to 70 with acute or convalescent COVID-19.

The rearrangement uses TRBV9 and TRBJ2-3; D gene ambiguous. Between the trimmed V and J ends, which lost 6 bases and 2 bases, there was a span of 13 bases. Germline loops: CDR1 SGDLS, CDR2 YYNGEE. The length of the CDR3 is 14 residues. The CDR3 sequence: CASTPWPTTDTQYF. CDR3 sequence (DNA): TGTGCCAGCACCCCGTGGCCAACCACAGATACGCAGTATTTT.

The genes are TRBV19 and TRBJ2-3; 10 bases are shared with TRBD1. V gave up 6 bases and J gave up 9 bases; unmatched junction bases: 12. CDR1 is LNHDA and CDR2 is SQIVND in the germline V gene (reference sequence). The CDR3 is 15 amino acids. CDR3 bases: TGTGCCAGTAGGACAGGGGGCATGGGCCTGGTAACGCAGTATTTT. Residues: CASRTGGMGLVTQYF.

V gene TRBV19 combines with J gene TRBJ1-5; 10 nucleotides line up with TRBD1. CDR3 length: 14 residues. Unmatched junction bases numbered 4, after V lost 6 bases and J lost 5 bases. Germline CDR1 and CDR2: LNHDA and SQIVND (reference sequence). CDR3 loop: CASRETGGYQPQHF. The DNA of the CDR3 is TGTGCCAGTAGGGAGACAGGGGGCTATCAGCCCCAGCATTTT.

The chain couples TRBV19 to TRBJ1-2; 8 bases match TRBD1. V lost 7 bases and J lost 1; bases outside the gene matches: 8. This CDR3 is 15 amino acids long. Germline CDR1 reads LNHDA; CDR2 reads SQIVND (reference sequence). The CDR3: CASKVGRGLNYGYTF. The CDR3 DNA reads TGTGCCAGTAAGGTCGGCAGGGGGCTTAACTATGGCTACACCTTC.

This clone was detected only once. This chain uses TRBV2 with TRBJ1-1, with D unclear. The germline gives CDR1 SNHLY, CDR2 FYNNEI. This CDR3 is built from 14 residues. The ends were cut back, 8 bases at V and 6 bases at J, with 19 bases in the middle. The CDR3 DNA reads TGTGCCAGCGTAAGAGGATCCGGGTGGGCTGAAGCTTTCTTT. It translates to CASVRGSGWAEAFF. Complete variable domain (other parts from reference TRBV2 and TRBJ1-1): EPEVTQTPSHQVTQMGQEVILRCVPISNHLYFYWYRQILGQKVEFLVSFYNNEISEKSEIFDDQFSVERPDGSNFTLKIRSTKLEDSAMYFCASVRGSGWAEAFFGQGTRLTVV.

V usage is TRBV27 and J usage is TRBJ1-1; D remains unclear. From germline, CDR1 is MNHEY and CDR2 SMNVEV (reference sequence). Trimming left V 6 bases short and J 2 bases short, with 13 bases between. CDR3 size: 14 residues. The CDR3 nucleotides read TGTGCCAGCAGACCCCTTTCGGGAAACACTGAAGCTTTCTTT. Translating gives CASRPLSGNTEAFF.

CDR3 coding DNA: TGTGCCAGCAGCGTAGCAACAGGTCGGACTGGCTACACCTTC. Protein product: CASSVATGRTGYTF. The chain employs TRBV9 and TRBJ1-2; maybe TRBD1 (5 bases). CDR1 and CDR2 from the germline V gene are SGDLS and YYNGEE. The CDR3 spans 14 residues. Trimming pared 0 bases from V and 7 bases from J, leaving 13 bases between. Variable domain in full (rest from reference TRBV9 and TRBJ1-2): DSGVTQTPKHLITATGQRVTLRCSPRSGDLSVYWYQQSLDQGLQFLIQYYNGEERAKGNILERFSAQQFPDLHSELNLSSLELGDSALYFCASSVATGRTGYTFGSGTRLTVV.

This chain links TRBV18 with TRBJ1-5; D perhaps matches TRBD1 (6 bases). There are 14 residues in the CDR3. CDR1 is KGHSH and CDR2 is LQKENI in the germline V gene. Trimming took off 5 bases at V and 4 bases at J, with 12 bases between the two ends. The CDR3 nucleotides are TGTGCCAGCTCAGCAAGCAGGGGAAATCAGCCCCAGCATTTT. Translation gives CASSASRGNQPQHF.

V usage is TRBV11-2 and J usage is TRBJ1-2; D may be TRBD1 (5 bases). CDR3 size: 11 residues. Germline V gene lookup returns CDR1 SGHAT and CDR2 FQNNGV. The ends were cut back, 6 bases at V and 5 bases at J, with 7 bases in the middle. The CDR3 sequence is CASSSGYGYTF. In nucleotides, the CDR3 is TGTGCCAGCAGTTCAGGGTATGGCTACACCTTC.

The chain employs TRBV18 and TRBJ2-7; tentative D call: TRBD2 (5 bases). CDR3 length equals 12 residues. V was cut by 2 bases and J by 4 bases, with 6 bases left in between. The germline CDR1 and CDR2 sequences are KGHSH and LQKENI. The CDR3 nucleotides are TGTGCCAGCTCACCAGAGGGTTACGAGCAGTACGTC. It specifies CASSPEGYEQYV.

The chain joins TRBV5-6 to TRBJ1-3; possible D gene TRBD1, 5 bases. The CDR3 runs 14 residues. Trimming pared 3 bases from V and 4 bases from J, leaving 11 bases between. The germline V gene has CDR1 SGHDT and CDR2 YYEEEE. This chain's CDR3 is CASSSWGIGNTIYF. In DNA, the CDR3 is TGTGCCAGCAGCTCGTGGGGCATCGGAAACACCATATATTTT.

The chain combines TRBV11-3 with TRBJ1-1; 9 bases match TRBD1. Germline CDR1 and CDR2: SGHNT and YENEEA. V lost 4 bases and J lost 10; bases outside the gene matches: 10. This CDR3 is built from 14 residues. The CDR3: CASSSTGTGYGAFF. The CDR3 DNA reads TGTGCCAGCAGCTCCACCGGGACAGGGTACGGAGCTTTCTTT.

The rearrangement links TRBV19 to TRBJ2-7; D perhaps matches TRBD2 (5 bases). The germline CDR1 and CDR2 sequences are LNHDA and SQIVND (reference sequence). This CDR3 spans 12 amino acids. Trimming pared 11 bases from V and 7 bases from J, leaving 18 bases between. As DNA, the CDR3 is TGTGCCTCCAGCGGCCGGGTCGGGGAGCAGTACGTC. Protein: CASSGRVGEQYV.

This sequence joins TRBV5-1 and TRBJ1-1; D unclear. The CDR3 has 12 amino acids. CDR1 is SGHRS and CDR2 is YFSETQ in the germline V gene. The V end lost 2 bases, the J end lost 6 bases, and 8 bases lay between the germline ends. The CDR3 protein is CASSFNGAEAFF. CDR3 nucleotide sequence: TGCGCCAGCAGCTTTAACGGGGCTGAAGCTTTCTTT. The full variable domain, its missing parts supplied by reference TRBV5-1 and TRBJ1-1, is KAGVTQTPRYLIKTRGQQVTLSCSPISGHRSVSWYQQTPGQGLQFLFEYFSETQRNKGNFPGRFSGRQFSNSRSEMNVSTLELGDSALYLCASSFNGAEAFFGQGTRLTVV.

The rearrangement uses TRBV19 and TRBJ2-3, with no clear D. This CDR3 has 13 amino acids. The germline CDR1 and CDR2 sequences are LNHDA and SQIVND (reference sequence). Trimming removed 5 bases from V and 5 bases from J, with 11 bases in between. The CDR3 nucleotides are TGTGCCAGTAGTCCGTCCTTCCGAGATACGCAGTATTTT. Encoded protein: CASSPSFRDTQYF.

The chain links TRBV6-5 to TRBJ2-7, with 9 bases lining up with TRBD1. The CDR3 length is 15 residues. The junction had 8 bases not matched to a gene; V was cut back by 6 bases and J by 2 bases. Germline V lookup: CDR1 MNHEY, CDR2 SVGAGI. CDR3 sequence: CASRAGTGFTYEQYV. The CDR3 nucleotides are TGTGCCAGCAGGGCCGGGACAGGGTTCACCTACGAGCAGTACGTC.

This clone was observed once. V is TRBV11-2 and J is TRBJ2-2; perhaps TRBD2 as D (6 bases). CDR3 length equals 14 residues. Per germline, CDR1 SGHAT and CDR2 FQNNGV. V lost 1 base and J 5 bases, leaving 8 bases between the germline ends. CDR3 residues: CASSLAGVTGELFF. CDR3 nucleotide sequence: TGTGCCAGCAGCTTAGCGGGGGTAACCGGGGAGCTGTTTTTT.

The chain uses TRBV19 and TRBJ1-6; 9 bases agree with TRBD1. Germline V gene lookup returns CDR1 LNHDA and CDR2 SQIVND (reference sequence). The length of the CDR3 is 14 residues. V lost 5 bases and J lost 10; bases outside the gene matches: 6. The CDR3 nucleotides are TGTGCCAGTAGTGGCGTGACAGGGGGATCACCCCTCCACTTT. It is translated as CASSGVTGGSPLHF.

Note on this clone: Other nucleotide sequences from this sample produce the same CDR3. The chain combines TRBV18 with TRBJ2-5, with TRBD1 as a possible D gene (5 bases). Germline loops: CDR1 KGHSH, CDR2 LQKENI. Trimming cost V 1 base and J 1 base, with 7 bases left between them. The CDR3 is 14 amino acids. The CDR3 coding sequence is TGTGCCAGCTCACCACAAAGGGGCCAAGAGACCCAGTACTTC. Translating gives CASSPQRGQETQYF.

This clone was counted a single time. V is TRBV18 and J is TRBJ2-2, with D maybe TRBD2 (5 bases). V was clipped by 3 bases and J by 7 bases, with 6 bases between them. The CDR3 consists of 12 residues. The germline V gene has CDR1 KGHSH and CDR2 LQKENI. In DNA, the CDR3 is TGTGCCAGCTCACCTCGGGACGGGGAGCTGTTTTTT. Residues: CASSPRDGELFF.

This clone was found once. The gene calls are TRBV4-2 and TRBJ2-1; 7 bases match TRBD2. The V segment lost 4 bases and the J segment 6 bases; nucleotides outside the gene matches: 6. The CDR3 length is 14 residues. The germline V gene has CDR1 LGHNA and CDR2 YNFKEQ. This chain's CDR3 is CASSPRGGTNEQFF. In DNA form, the CDR3 reads TGTGCCAGCAGCCCGCGGGGAGGGACCAATGAGCAGTTCTTC.